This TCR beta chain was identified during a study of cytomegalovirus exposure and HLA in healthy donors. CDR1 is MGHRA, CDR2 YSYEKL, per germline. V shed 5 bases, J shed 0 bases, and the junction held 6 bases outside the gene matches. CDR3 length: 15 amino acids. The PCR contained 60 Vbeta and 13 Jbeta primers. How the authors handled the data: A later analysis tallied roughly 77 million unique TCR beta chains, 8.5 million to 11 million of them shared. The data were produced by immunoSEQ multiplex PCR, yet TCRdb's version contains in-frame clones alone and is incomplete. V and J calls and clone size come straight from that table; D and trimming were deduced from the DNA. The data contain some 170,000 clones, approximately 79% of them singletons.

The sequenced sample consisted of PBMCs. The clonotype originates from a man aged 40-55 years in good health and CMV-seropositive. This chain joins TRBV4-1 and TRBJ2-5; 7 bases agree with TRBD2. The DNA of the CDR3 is TGCGCCAGCAGCGGGACCGGGGGGTACCAAGAGACCCAGTACTTC. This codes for CASSGTGGYQETQYF.